One sample yielded the 28 T cell receptor beta chains listed below, sequenced in a study of cytomegalovirus exposure and HLA in healthy donors. Primers: 60 Vbeta forward and 13 Jbeta reverse. The assay was immunoSEQ multiplex PCR, and TCRdb's table has in-frame clones only and misses some. Among 150,000 to 200,000 clones listed, approximately 70% were seen once. The sample consisted of PBMCs. The receptor set was obtained from a woman in her thirties in good health and CMV-seronegative.

This clone was counted a few times. The V and J genes are TRBV2 and TRBJ2-1; D is uncertain. The CDR3 length is 13 residues. The V gene lost 7 bases and the J gene lost 4 bases, with 11 bases spanning the gap. From germline, CDR1 is SNHLY and CDR2 FYNNEI. Written as DNA, the CDR3 is TGTGCCAGCACTCCAAGCACTTACAATGAGCAGTTCTTC. Translation: CASTPSTYNEQFF. Looking up the rest from reference TRBV2 and TRBJ2-1 gives the full variable domain: EPEVTQTPSHQVTQMGQEVILRCVPISNHLYFYWYRQILGQKVEFLVSFYNNEISEKSEIFDDQFSVERPDGSNFTLKIRSTKLEDSAMYFCASTPSTYNEQFFGPGTRLTVL.

The chain joins TRBV9 to TRBJ2-2; possible D gene TRBD2, 6 bases. This CDR3 has 16 residues. Germline CDR1 is SGDLS and CDR2 is YYNGEE. V was clipped by 2 bases and J by 0 bases, with 11 bases between them. The CDR3 spells CASSVTSGANTGELFF. Here the CDR3 DNA reads TGTGCCAGCAGCGTTACCTCGGGGGCGAACACCGGGGAGCTGTTTTTT.

The J gene is TRBJ2-2, the V gene TRBV29-1; D is undetermined. With 8 bases removed from V and 0 bases from J, the gap between germline ends came to 10 bases. This CDR3 has 13 amino acids. CDR1 and CDR2 (germline): SQVTM, ANQGSEA. The CDR3 here is CSLLAANTGELFF. In DNA form, the CDR3 reads TGCAGCTTATTGGCGGCGAACACCGGGGAGCTGTTTTTT.

This clone turned up a few times. The chain links TRBV7-3 to TRBJ1-1, with TRBD1 matching 10 bases. CDR3 length equals 15 residues. V was pared by 1 base and J by 5 bases, with 4 bases of the junction left unmatched. Germline CDR1 SGHTA, CDR2 FQGTGA. The DNA of the CDR3 is TGTGCCAGCAGCTTAATGGGACAGGGGAAAACTGAAGCTTTCTTT. Protein product: CASSLMGQGKTEAFF.

Notes on this clone: A read error may produce the germline difference seen at one junction end. The chain is built from TRBV6-1 and TRBJ1-3; D is ambiguous. Per the germline V gene, CDR1 is MNHNS and CDR2 is SASEGT. The CDR3 sequence is 16 residues long. The CDR3 reads CASSDTGIFSGSTIYF. The CDR3 nucleotides are TGTGCCAGCAGTGATACCGGGATCTTCTCTGGAAGCACCATATATTTT.

The rearrangement uses TRBV6-1 and TRBJ2-5, with TRBD2 matching over 15 bases. This CDR3 is 18 amino acids long. With 4 bases clipped from V and 2 bases from J, the junction kept 8 bases outside the gene matches. The germline V gene encodes CDR1 MNHNS and CDR2 SASEGT. CDR3 loop: CASSARRGLAGGQETQYF. The CDR3, as DNA: TGTGCCAGCAGTGCCCGTCGAGGACTAGCGGGAGGGCAAGAGACCCAGTACTTC.

The genes are TRBV6-1 and TRBJ2-5; 8 positions agree with TRBD1. The junction had 11 bases not matched to a gene; V was cut back by 4 bases and J by 1 base. The CDR3 is 17 amino acids. From germline, CDR1 is MNHNS and CDR2 SASEGT. The CDR3 reads CASSAQGARAVQETQYF. The CDR3 DNA is TGTGCCAGCAGTGCGCAGGGGGCCCGGGCCGTCCAAGAGACCCAGTACTTC.

The genes are TRBV19 and TRBJ1-2, with TRBD1 as a possible D gene (5 bases). Germline V CDR1 and CDR2: LNHDA, SQIVND (reference sequence). V lost 0 bases and J 3 bases, leaving 8 bases between the germline ends. CDR3 size: 14 residues. CDR3 nucleotide sequence: TGTGCCAGTAGTATAGATCTAGGGGACTATGGCTACACCTTC. Amino acids: CASSIDLGDYGYTF.

This clone came up once. The rearrangement uses TRBV5-6 and TRBJ1-6; D perhaps matches TRBD1 (5 bases). Trimming took 0 bases from V and 7 from J, leaving 8 bases between them. The CDR3 is 14 amino acids. CDR1 SGHDT and CDR2 YYEEEE come from the germline V gene. The chain's CDR3 is CASSLEPGNSPLHF. In nucleotides, the CDR3 is TGTGCCAGCAGCTTGGAGCCAGGGAATTCACCCCTCCACTTT.

Points on this clone: This likely comes from a read error, as the CDR3 has no conserved phenylalanine or tryptophan at its end. The chain recombines TRBV5-1 with TRBJ2-7; 11 bases are shared with TRBD2. This CDR3 spans 16 amino acids. The J segment lost 3 bases and the V segment lost 4 bases, leaving 9 bases of the junction unmatched. Germline V gene lookup returns CDR1 SGHRS and CDR2 YFSETQ. The CDR3 reads CASSVGGTSGIYEQYL. The DNA for the CDR3 is TGCGCCAGCAGCGTAGGAGGGACTAGCGGAATCTACGAGCAGTACCTC.

The rearrangement joins TRBV4-3 to TRBJ1-6, with 11 bases fitting TRBD1. Germline V CDR1 and CDR2: LGHNA, YSLEER. This CDR3 spans 18 amino acids. The V gene end was trimmed by 0 bases and the J gene end by 9 bases; junction bases not matched to a gene: 10. CDR3 coding DNA: TGCGCCAGCAGCCAAGATCGGAGGACAGGGGGCTTTGGTTCACCCCTCCACTTT. Translation: CASSQDRRTGGFGSPLHF.

The V and J genes are TRBV5-1 and TRBJ2-3; TRBD2 aligns across 11 bases. With 4 bases clipped from V and 2 bases from J, the junction kept 6 bases outside the gene matches. There are 16 residues in the CDR3. CDR1 SGHRS and CDR2 YFSETQ come from the germline V gene. The CDR3 here is CASSIGLAGFTDTQYF. The CDR3, as DNA: TGCGCCAGCAGCATAGGACTAGCGGGCTTCACAGATACGCAGTATTTT.

The genes are TRBV7-2 and TRBJ2-7; D might be TRBD1 (6 bases). Trimming pared 5 bases from V and 3 bases from J, leaving 14 bases between. The CDR3 contains 14 residues. CDR1 SGHTA and CDR2 FQGNSA come from the germline V gene. CDR3 sequence: CASSLRQDIYEQYF. CDR3 DNA: TGTGCCAGCAGCCTAAGACAGGATATCTACGAGCAGTACTTC.

DNA for the CDR3: TGCGCCAGCAGCTTGGCCGGGACTAGCTCCACATTCTCCTACGAGCAGTACTTC. As protein: CASSLAGTSSTFSYEQYF. This sequence joins TRBV5-1 and TRBJ2-7, with 9 bases lining up with TRBD2. The trim removed 0 bases at V and 0 bases at J, leaving 10 bases unmatched. Germline loops: CDR1 SGHRS, CDR2 YFSETQ. CDR3 length: 18 amino acids.

The chain has TRBV18 and TRBJ2-2; a weak D match, TRBD1 (6 bases). Trimming pared 1 base from V and 1 base from J, leaving 10 bases between. The CDR3 is 16 residues long. The germline CDR1 and CDR2 sequences are KGHSH and LQKENI. The CDR3, as DNA: TGTGCCAGCTCACCACGTCCAGGGGAGAACACCGGGGAGCTGTTTTTT. This encodes CASSPRPGENTGELFF.

The sample holds a few counts of this clone. The gene calls are TRBV9 and TRBJ2-2; 13 nucleotides agree with TRBD2. The CDR3 totals 18 residues. CDR1 and CDR2 from the germline V gene are SGDLS and YYNGEE. With 3 bases clipped from V and 4 bases from J, the junction kept 9 bases outside the gene matches. CDR3 residues: CASSAGLAGEGATGELFF. CDR3 nucleotide sequence: TGTGCCAGCAGCGCCGGACTAGCGGGAGAGGGGGCCACCGGGGAGCTGTTTTTT.

The chain recombines TRBV2 with TRBJ1-4; 7 nucleotides line up with TRBD1. This CDR3 has 15 amino acids. The germline V gene encodes CDR1 SNHLY and CDR2 FYNNEI. V was pared by 7 bases and J by 6 bases, with 11 bases of the junction left unmatched. The CDR3 here is CASTFSGRGDEKLFF. Written as DNA, the CDR3 is TGTGCCAGCACCTTTTCGGGCAGGGGGGATGAAAAACTGTTTTTT.

This clone came up once. The gene calls are TRBV7-2 and TRBJ2-2; D is undetermined. V dropped 2 bases and J dropped 0 bases, with 10 bases sitting between them. Germline lookup yields CDR1 SGHTA and CDR2 FQGNSA. The CDR3 contains 16 residues. The CDR3 region is CASSLLPGTNTGELFF. For the CDR3, the DNA is TGTGCCAGCAGCTTACTTCCAGGCACGAACACCGGGGAGCTGTTTTTT.

The table lists this clone with a few counts. V gene TRBV7-2 combines with J gene TRBJ1-6; 8 bases are a match to TRBD1. In germline, CDR1 is SGHTA, CDR2 FQGNSA. Trimming took 7 bases from V and 10 from J; bases not matched to a gene: 18. This CDR3 region has 17 residues. The CDR3 sequence: CASTPGDRYNPRSPLHF. The CDR3 DNA sequence: TGTGCCAGCACCCCTGGGGACAGGTATAACCCCAGGTCACCCCTCCACTTT.

The rearrangement joins TRBV7-9 to TRBJ2-3; D possibly corresponds to TRBD2 (7 bases). CDR3 length: 14 residues. V lost 5 bases and J lost 6, with 15 bases in between. CDR1 and CDR2 from the germline V gene are SEHNR and FQNEAQ (reference sequence). CDR3 region: CASSPGGPRDTQYF. CDR3 DNA sequence: TGTGCCAGCAGCCCGGGGGGCCCCCGCGATACGCAGTATTTT.

This chain joins TRBV6-1 and TRBJ2-7, with 8 bases that match TRBD1. The CDR3 sequence is 14 residues long. Germline values: CDR1 MNHNS, CDR2 SASEGT. V shed 4 bases, J shed 0 bases, and the junction held 2 bases outside the gene matches. The CDR3 loop is CASSGDRFSYEQYF. The CDR3 DNA is TGTGCCAGCAGTGGGGACAGGTTCTCCTACGAGCAGTACTTC.

This clone was seen once. This chain connects TRBV6-5 to TRBJ2-7, with 8 bases lining up with TRBD1. After removal of 4 bases from V and 0 bases from J, the junction contained 2 bases not matched to a gene. Germline loops: CDR1 MNHEY, CDR2 SVGAGI. This CDR3 spans 14 amino acids. The CDR3 DNA reads TGTGCCAGCAGTTCGACAGGGGTCTCCTACGAGCAGTACTTC. Translated: CASSSTGVSYEQYF.

This rearrangement joins TRBV11-2 to TRBJ1-3, with D tentatively TRBD1 (6 bases). In germline, CDR1 is SGHAT, CDR2 FQNNGV. V was trimmed by 5 bases and J by 3 bases, leaving 17 bases between them. The length of the CDR3 is 16 residues. In DNA, the CDR3 is TGTGCCAGCAGCCTAAAAGGGCCAGGGGTTGGAAACACCATATATTTT. Its translation is CASSLKGPGVGNTIYF.

The chain combines TRBV28 with TRBJ2-1, with TRBD2 as a possible D gene (5 bases). CDR3 length: 17 residues. V was pared by 4 bases and J by 0 bases, with 16 bases between. The germline CDR1 and CDR2 sequences are MDHEN and SYDVKM. CDR3 nucleotides: TGTGCCAGCAGTTCCCTCCCTCACGGAGGCTCCTACAATGAGCAGTTCTTC. It encodes CASSSLPHGGSYNEQFF. Full variable domain (missing parts from reference TRBV28 and TRBJ2-1): DVKVTQSSRYLVKRTGEKVFLECVQDMDHENMFWYRQDPGLGLRLIYFSYDVKMKEKGDIPEGYSVSREKKERFSLILESASTNQTSMYLCASSSLPHGGSYNEQFFGPGTRLTVL.

This chain uses TRBV2 with TRBJ2-3; D is perhaps TRBD1 (5 bases). V was clipped by 6 bases and J by 1 base, with 8 bases between them. The CDR3 extends over 13 amino acids. Germline V gene sequence: CDR1 SNHLY, CDR2 FYNNEI. The CDR3 bases are TGTGCCAGCAGGGGGCTGGGCACAGATACGCAGTATTTT. As protein: CASRGLGTDTQYF.

This clone has a single count. The rearrangement joins TRBV7-8 to TRBJ2-7; D call uncertain. The CDR3 totals 15 residues. V lost 2 bases and J lost 1, with 12 bases in between. Per the germline V gene, CDR1 is SGHVS and CDR2 is FQNEAQ. CDR3 sequence: CASSLSPGRSYEQYF. CDR3 bases: TGTGCCAGCAGCTTAAGTCCGGGTAGATCCTACGAGCAGTACTTC.

This clone has more than one count but fewer than ten. The chain recombines TRBV11-3 with TRBJ2-5, with TRBD1 matching 9 bases. The germline gives CDR1 SGHNT, CDR2 YENEEA. V lost 5 bases to trimming and J lost 5 bases; unmatched junction nucleotides: 6. The CDR3 runs to 14 residues. The CDR3 DNA reads as TGTGCCAGCAGCCCCGGGACAGGGTTTGAGACCCAGTACTTC. Its protein is CASSPGTGFETQYF.

V gene TRBV2 combines with J gene TRBJ1-3; 9 bases agree with TRBD1. After removal of 4 bases from V and 2 bases from J, the junction contained 6 bases not matched to a gene. Germline CDR1 SNHLY, CDR2 FYNNEI. The length of the CDR3 is 16 residues. For the CDR3, the DNA is TGTGCCAGCAGTGTCCACACAGGGGGCACTGGAAACACCATATATTTT. This translates into CASSVHTGGTGNTIYF.